These 20 T cell receptor beta chains were all obtained from the same sample, sequenced in a study of early T cells in non-severe SARS-CoV-2 infection. MiXCR, run by TCRdb on the 5' RACE reads, gives a single entry per CDR3 protein. Of tens of thousands of distinct CDR3 sequences in the sample, less than 6.5% were seen once. The source material was whole blood. These TCRs come from an adult who was a healthcare worker with PCR-confirmed SARS-CoV-2 infection or an uninfected control (not recorded which).

This clonotype has a count of ten or more. The genes are TRBV6-5 and TRBJ2-7; D tentatively reads TRBD1 or TRBD2 (7 bases each). CDR1 and CDR2 from the germline V gene are MNHEY and SVGAGI. The CDR3 totals 16 residues. V lost 6 bases and J 4 bases, leaving 22 bases between the germline ends. CDR3 bases: TGTGCCAGCAGCCCCGCCGGTACGCAGGGGGGGTACGAGCAGTACTTC. It codes for CASSPAGTQGGYEQYF.

This sequence joins TRBV18 and TRBJ2-1; D assignment may be TRBD1 or TRBD2 (6 bases each). The CDR3 is 15 amino acids. Germline V gene sequence: CDR1 KGHSH, CDR2 LQKENI. V lost 0 bases and J 6 bases, leaving 12 bases between the germline ends. DNA of the CDR3: TGTGCCAGCTCACCACCGGGGGGCGCGGGCAATGAGCAGTTCTTC. Translating gives CASSPPGGAGNEQFF.

There are a few counts of this clonotype. This chain uses TRBV7-9 with TRBJ2-1; D is possibly TRBD2 (5 bases). V gave up 4 bases and J gave up 8 bases, with 15 bases separating them. This CDR3 is 14 amino acids long. Per germline, CDR1 SEHNR and CDR2 FQNEAQ (reference sequence). The DNA of the CDR3 is TGTGCCAGCAGCTCCACCCGGGGTGGGGATGAGCAGTTCTTC. Translating it yields CASSSTRGGDEQFF.

In its sample, this clonotype was seen many times. This chain links TRBV4-3 with TRBJ2-7; the D gene is possibly TRBD2 (5 bases). Trimming removed 0 bases at V and 6 bases at J, with 21 bases between. Per the germline V gene, CDR1 is LGHNA and CDR2 is YSLEER. This CDR3 comprises 17 residues. In nucleotides, the CDR3 is TGCGCCAGCAGCCAAGATATCCGGGAATGGGGAACTACCGAGCAGTACTTC. As protein: CASSQDIREWGTTEQYF.

This clonotype was recorded many times. The chain has TRBV19 and TRBJ1-2; maybe TRBD1 (5 bases). This CDR3 spans 13 amino acids. V was clipped by 6 bases and J by 8 bases, with 16 bases between them. CDR1 and CDR2 from the germline V gene are LNHDA and SQIVND (reference sequence). The CDR3 bases are TGTGCCAGTAGATTCCCCGGGAGGGACGGCTACACCTTC. Residues: CASRFPGRDGYTF.

The sample holds a few counts of this clonotype. V usage is TRBV7-9 and J usage is TRBJ1-1, with a possible D match to TRBD1 (5 bases). V lost 7 bases to trimming and J lost 8 bases, with 20 bases between them. The germline V gene has CDR1 SEHNR and CDR2 FQNEAQ (reference sequence). CDR3 size: 14 residues. CDR3: CASTRLWGTQEAFF. Here the CDR3 DNA reads TGTGCCAGCACCCGATTATGGGGGACCCAAGAAGCTTTCTTT.

This clonotype was recorded a few times. The V call is TRBV7-9, the J call TRBJ2-7; maybe TRBD2 (5 bases). CDR3 length: 13 amino acids. Germline V lookup: CDR1 SEHNR, CDR2 FQNEAQ (reference sequence). The V end lost 5 bases, the J end lost 3 bases, and 11 bases lay between the germline ends. CDR3 nucleotides: TGTGCCAGCAGCACCTCCGGGGTCTACGAGCAGTACTTC. Residues: CASSTSGVYEQYF.

There are a few counts of this clonotype. This rearrangement joins TRBV5-1 to TRBJ2-2; tentative D call: TRBD2 (5 bases). The V end was cut by 4 bases, the J end by 4 bases, with 14 bases between. The germline CDR1 and CDR2 sequences are SGHRS and YFSETQ. This CDR3 is 15 amino acids long. The CDR3: CASSMDSPSTGELFF. CDR3 nucleotide sequence: TGCGCCAGCAGCATGGACTCCCCTAGCACCGGGGAGCTGTTTTTT.

In this sample, this clonotype turned up many times. V and J are TRBV4-3 and TRBJ1-3; maybe TRBD1 (5 bases). The CDR3 is 16 amino acids. Per the germline V gene, CDR1 is LGHNA and CDR2 is YSLEER. Trimming shortened V by 7 bases and J by 0 bases, and 16 bases separated the two germline ends. CDR3 amino acids: CASKMTGVNSGNTIYF. For the CDR3, the DNA is TGCGCCAGCAAGATGACGGGGGTCAACTCTGGAAACACCATATATTTT.

Ten or more counts support this clonotype. The chain links TRBV6-5 to TRBJ1-4, with TRBD1 as a possible D gene (5 bases). This CDR3 has 14 amino acids. Germline CDR1 MNHEY, CDR2 SVGAGI. Deletions cut 2 bases from V and 6 bases from J, with 10 bases between. CDR3 bases: TGTGCCAGCAGTTACACTCTAGGGGATGAAAAACTGTTTTTT. Translation: CASSYTLGDEKLFF.

This clonotype has at least ten counts. The chain uses TRBV20-1 and TRBJ1-2; D possibly corresponds to TRBD1 (5 bases). Germline V gene lookup returns CDR1 DFQATT and CDR2 SNEGSKA (reference sequence). The CDR3 spans 13 residues. Trimming took off 6 bases at V and 5 bases at J, with 16 bases between the two ends. The CDR3 reads CSAPGWASYGYTF. The CDR3 nucleotides read TGCAGTGCCCCAGGGTGGGCTTCGTATGGCTACACCTTC.

The table lists this clonotype with many counts. The CDR3 loop is CASSLRLSSYNEQFF. The DNA for the CDR3 is TGTGCCAGCAGTTTGAGGCTGAGCTCCTACAATGAGCAGTTCTTC. The V call is TRBV28, the J call TRBJ2-1; D remains ambiguous. CDR1 and CDR2 (germline): MDHEN, SYDVKM. The V and J ends lost 3 bases and 0 bases respectively, with 9 bases between them. The CDR3 runs to 15 residues. The whole variable domain, remainder taken from reference TRBV28 and TRBJ2-1, is DVKVTQSSRYLVKRTGEKVFLECVQDMDHENMFWYRQDPGLGLRLIYFSYDVKMKEKGDIPEGYSVSREKKERFSLILESASTNQTSMYLCASSLRLSSYNEQFFGPGTRLTVL.

This clonotype was detected only a few times. This chain joins TRBV4-2 and TRBJ2-5; 7 bases align to TRBD2. The germline CDR1 and CDR2 sequences are LGHNA and YNFKEQ. V lost 0 bases, J lost 4 bases, and 5 bases stayed unmatched. The CDR3 has 15 amino acids. CDR3 coding DNA: TGTGCCAGCAGCCAAGAAGGTCTAGCGGCAGAGACCCAGTACTTC. Translated, it gives CASSQEGLAAETQYF.

The rearrangement uses TRBV3-1 and TRBJ2-3; the D gene is possibly TRBD2 (5 bases). The CDR3 has 17 residues. Deletions cut 3 bases from V and 5 bases from J, with 21 bases between. The germline V gene has CDR1 LGHDT and CDR2 YNNKEL (reference sequence). CDR3 loop: CASSQRAGGPLGDTQYF. The CDR3 DNA sequence: TGTGCCAGCAGCCAGAGGGCTGGCGGCCCCCTGGGAGATACGCAGTATTTT.

This clonotype appeared many times. The CDR3 region is CASSFAGNTGELFF. CDR3 coding DNA: TGTGCCAGCAGCTTTGCAGGGAACACCGGGGAGCTGTTTTTT. This rearrangement joins TRBV5-4 to TRBJ2-2; D gene unclear. CDR3 length equals 14 residues. Germline V gene sequence: CDR1 SGHNT, CDR2 YYREEE (reference sequence). V lost 2 bases, J lost 1 base, and 6 bases lay in between.

This clonotype was seen only a few times. This chain connects TRBV7-9 to TRBJ2-1; 8 nucleotides match TRBD2. J was trimmed by 7 bases and V by 5 bases; bases with no gene match: 10. The germline CDR1 and CDR2 sequences are SEHNR and FQNEAQ (reference sequence). CDR3 length: 15 residues. CDR3 loop: CASSHLAGGVNEQFF. CDR3 sequence (DNA): TGTGCCAGCAGCCACCTTGCGGGAGGCGTGAATGAGCAGTTCTTC.

This clonotype was observed many times. The V gene is TRBV19, the J gene TRBJ2-1, with no clear D. The CDR3 totals 15 residues. The germline V gene has CDR1 LNHDA and CDR2 SQIVND (reference sequence). V lost 6 bases, J lost 1 base, and 13 bases lay in between. The CDR3 DNA sequence: TGTGCCAGTAGCGCTTGGGTGGGTTCCTACAATGAGCAGTTCTTC. As protein: CASSAWVGSYNEQFF.

This clonotype was counted at least ten times. The V gene is TRBV12-3 or TRBV12-4, the J gene TRBJ2-7; D possibly uses TRBD1 or TRBD2 (5 bases each). CDR3 length: 14 residues. Trimming took off 6 bases at V and 4 bases at J, with 16 bases between the two ends. CDR3 protein: CASRGPGSIYEQYF. CDR3 DNA: TGTGCCAGCAGGGGACCCGGCTCGATATACGAGCAGTACTTC.

This clonotype was seen only a few times. J is TRBJ2-4 and V is TRBV6-6; 11 bases align to TRBD1. The CDR3 is 16 residues long. Germline values: CDR1 MNHNY, CDR2 SVGAGI (reference sequence). The junction had 4 bases not matched to a gene; V was cut back by 5 bases and J by 1 base. CDR3 nucleotide sequence: TGTGCCAGCAGTAAAGGACAGGGGGCCGCCAAAAACATTCAGTACTTC. This translates into CASSKGQGAAKNIQYF.

This clonotype was seen many times. This chain uses TRBV6-5 with TRBJ2-2; 8 nucleotides agree with TRBD1. V trimming: 6 bases; J trimming: 4 bases; junction bases outside the gene matches: 7. The V gene's germline CDR1 is MNHEY and CDR2 SVGAGI. The CDR3 has 15 residues. The CDR3 protein is CASRHLDRVTGELFF. The CDR3 bases are TGTGCCAGCAGGCACCTGGACAGGGTCACCGGGGAGCTGTTTTTT.